This T cell receptor (beta chain) is from a study of memory CD4+ T cells and cytomegalovirus serostatus. The sort gate was single viable CD3+CD4+CD8-CD45RO+ cells for memory CD4+ T cells. As concerns this clone: Its specificity is not known.

Regarding the study as a whole: The CMV-associated TCR signature appears largely within the CD4+ memory repertoire.

As processed by the authors: After removing out-of-frame reads, approximately 2.2 million distinct TCRbeta sequences remained. Libraries were prepared by immunoSEQ multiplex PCR; TCRdb keeps only in-frame clonotypes and omits some of them. The V and J calls and clone size were taken over from that table, and D and trimming were inferred from the DNA. The sample holds around 44,000 clones, less than 80% seen once. The sequence derives from an adult in good health and CMV-seronegative. Sequencing was performed on memory CD4+ T cells from blood.

The CDR3 loop reads CASSQSPIAASGLTYEQYF. The CDR3 coding sequence is TGTGCCAGCAGCCAAAGTCCGATTGCGGCTAGCGGGTTAACCTACGAGCAGTACTTC. This rearrangement joins TRBV4-2 to TRBJ2-7; 8 bases are shared with TRBD2. Trimming at V came to 2 bases and at J to 2 bases, leaving 17 bases not matched to a gene. Germline CDR1 is LGHNA and CDR2 is YNFKEQ. This CDR3 is built from 19 residues.